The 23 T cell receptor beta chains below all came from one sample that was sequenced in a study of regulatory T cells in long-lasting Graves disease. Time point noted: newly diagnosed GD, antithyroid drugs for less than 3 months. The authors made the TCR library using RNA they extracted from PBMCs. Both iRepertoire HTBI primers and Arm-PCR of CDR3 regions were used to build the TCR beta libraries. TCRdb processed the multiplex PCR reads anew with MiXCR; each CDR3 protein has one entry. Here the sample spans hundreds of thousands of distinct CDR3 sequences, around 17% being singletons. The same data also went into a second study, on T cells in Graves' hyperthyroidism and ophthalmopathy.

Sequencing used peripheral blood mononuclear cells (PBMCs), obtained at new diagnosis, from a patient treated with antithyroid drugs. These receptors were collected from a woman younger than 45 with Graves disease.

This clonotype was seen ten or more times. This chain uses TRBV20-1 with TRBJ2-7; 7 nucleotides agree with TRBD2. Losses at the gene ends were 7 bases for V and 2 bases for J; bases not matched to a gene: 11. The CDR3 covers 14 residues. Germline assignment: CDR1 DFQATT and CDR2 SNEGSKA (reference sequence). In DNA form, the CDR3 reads TGCAGTGGAAAGGGAGGGATGGAAGCCTACGAGCAGTACTTC. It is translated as CSGKGGMEAYEQYF.

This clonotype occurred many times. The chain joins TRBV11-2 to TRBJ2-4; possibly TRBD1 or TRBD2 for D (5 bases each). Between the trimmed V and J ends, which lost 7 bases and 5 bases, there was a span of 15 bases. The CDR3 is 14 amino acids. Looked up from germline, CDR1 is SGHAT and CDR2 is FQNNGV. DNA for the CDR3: TGTGCCAGCACCTTCCCCGGGGACCAAAACATTCAGTACTTC. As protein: CASTFPGDQNIQYF.

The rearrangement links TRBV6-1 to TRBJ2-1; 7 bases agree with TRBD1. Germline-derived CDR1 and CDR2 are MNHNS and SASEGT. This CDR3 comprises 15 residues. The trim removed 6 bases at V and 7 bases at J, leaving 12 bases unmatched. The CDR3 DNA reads TGTGCCAGCAGGTCGACAGGGCTGAGTGGTAATGAGCAGTTCTTC. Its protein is CASRSTGLSGNEQFF.

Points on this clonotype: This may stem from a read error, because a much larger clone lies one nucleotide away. The CDR3 nucleotides are TGTGCCAGCAGGGCGGGGTGGACCCGGTACTTC. It is translated as CASRAGWTRYF. This chain links TRBV28 with TRBJ2-5; D is perhaps TRBD2 (6 bases). Germline V gene lookup returns CDR1 MDHEN and CDR2 SYDVKM. This CDR3 is built from 11 residues. Full variable domain (rest looked up from reference TRBV28 and TRBJ2-5): DVKVTQSSRYLVKRTGEKVFLECVQDMDHENMFWYRQDPGLGLRLIYFSYDVKMKEKGDIPEGYSVSREKKERFSLILESASTNQTSMYLCASRAGWTRYFGPGTRLLVL.

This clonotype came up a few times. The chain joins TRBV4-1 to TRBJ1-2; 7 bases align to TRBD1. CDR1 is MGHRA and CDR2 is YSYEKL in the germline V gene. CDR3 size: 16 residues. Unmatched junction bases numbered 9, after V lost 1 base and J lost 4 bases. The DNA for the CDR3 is TGCGCCAGCAGCCAAGTCAGGGAGGGGGCGGGCTATGGCTACACCTTC. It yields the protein CASSQVREGAGYGYTF.

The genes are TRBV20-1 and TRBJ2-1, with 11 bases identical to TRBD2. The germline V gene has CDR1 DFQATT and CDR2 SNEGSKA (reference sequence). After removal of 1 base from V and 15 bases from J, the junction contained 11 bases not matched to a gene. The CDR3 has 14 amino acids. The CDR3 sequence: CSARAATSGRIRFF. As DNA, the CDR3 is TGCAGTGCTAGAGCCGCCACTAGCGGGAGAATCCGGTTCTTC.

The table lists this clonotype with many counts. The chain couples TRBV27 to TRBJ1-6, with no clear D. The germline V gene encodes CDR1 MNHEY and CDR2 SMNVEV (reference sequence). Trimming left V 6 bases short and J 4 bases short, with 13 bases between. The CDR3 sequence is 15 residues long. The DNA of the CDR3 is TGTGCCAGCAGCCCACCGCGAGGGTATAATTCACCCCTCCACTTT. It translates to CASSPPRGYNSPLHF.

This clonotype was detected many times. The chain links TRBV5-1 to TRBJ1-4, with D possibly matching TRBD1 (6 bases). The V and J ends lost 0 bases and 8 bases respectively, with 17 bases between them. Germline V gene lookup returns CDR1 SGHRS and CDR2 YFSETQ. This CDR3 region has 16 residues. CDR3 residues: CASSLVSGQGGEKLFF. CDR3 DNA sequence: TGCGCCAGCAGCTTGGTCTCGGGACAAGGAGGGGAAAAACTGTTTTTT.

The CDR3 DNA follows: TGTGCCAGCAGCCAAAACAAACCGGGACTAGTCTTGTACAATGAGCAGTTCTTC. It yields the protein CASSQNKPGLVLYNEQFF. The V and J genes are TRBV3-1 and TRBJ2-1, with TRBD2 matching 8 bases. Germline V gene sequence: CDR1 LGHDT, CDR2 YNNKEL (reference sequence). The junction had 13 bases not matched to a gene; V was cut back by 2 bases and J by 4 bases. CDR3 length: 18 amino acids.

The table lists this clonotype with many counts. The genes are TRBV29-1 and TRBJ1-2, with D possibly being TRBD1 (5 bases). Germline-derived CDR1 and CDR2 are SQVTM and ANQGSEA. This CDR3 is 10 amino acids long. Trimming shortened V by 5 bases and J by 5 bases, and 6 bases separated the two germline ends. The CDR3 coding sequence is TGCAGCGTTTCAGGGTATGGCTACACCTTC. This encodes CSVSGYGYTF.

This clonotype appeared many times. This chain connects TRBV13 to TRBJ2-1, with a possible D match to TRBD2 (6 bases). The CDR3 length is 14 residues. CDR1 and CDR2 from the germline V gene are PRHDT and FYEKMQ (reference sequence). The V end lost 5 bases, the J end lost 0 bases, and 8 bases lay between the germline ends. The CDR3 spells CASSPGVSYNEQFF. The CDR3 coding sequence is TGTGCCAGCAGCCCGGGGGTCTCCTACAATGAGCAGTTCTTC.

The CDR3 DNA is TGTGCCAGCAGTTACGGGGGGTCCGGGGCCAACGTCCTGACTTTC. Translation gives CASSYGGSGANVLTF. The chain links TRBV6-2 or TRBV6-3 to TRBJ2-6, with D possibly matching TRBD2 (6 bases). The CDR3 extends over 15 amino acids. The germline CDR1 and CDR2 sequences are MNHEY and SVGEGT. Trimming stripped 2 bases from V and 4 bases from J, with 9 bases between.

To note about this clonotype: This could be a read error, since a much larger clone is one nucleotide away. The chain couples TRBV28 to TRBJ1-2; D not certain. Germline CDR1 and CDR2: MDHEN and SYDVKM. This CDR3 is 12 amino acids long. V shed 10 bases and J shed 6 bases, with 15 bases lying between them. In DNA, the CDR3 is TGTGCCAACAGAAATCCCGGTCATGGCTACACCTTC. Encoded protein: CANRNPGHGYTF.

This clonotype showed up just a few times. The CDR3 protein is CASSQGGGLSNQPQHF. The CDR3 nucleotides read TGTGCCAGCAGCCAAGGCGGCGGTCTAAGCAATCAGCCCCAGCATTTT. The chain links TRBV3-1 to TRBJ1-5; D gene unclear. V dropped 1 base and J dropped 1 base, with 11 bases sitting between them. The CDR3 runs 16 residues. Germline CDR1 is LGHDT and CDR2 is YNNKEL (reference sequence).

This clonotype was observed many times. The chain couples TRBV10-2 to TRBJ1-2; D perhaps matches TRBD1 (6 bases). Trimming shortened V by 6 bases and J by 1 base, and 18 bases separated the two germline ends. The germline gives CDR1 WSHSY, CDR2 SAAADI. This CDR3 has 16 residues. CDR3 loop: CASSPHREMINYGYTF. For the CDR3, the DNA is TGCGCCAGCAGCCCCCACAGGGAGATGATTAACTATGGCTACACCTTC.

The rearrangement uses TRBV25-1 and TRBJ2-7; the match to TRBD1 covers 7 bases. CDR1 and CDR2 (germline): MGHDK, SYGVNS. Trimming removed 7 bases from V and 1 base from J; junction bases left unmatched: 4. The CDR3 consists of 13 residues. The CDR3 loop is CASTGQSSYEQYF. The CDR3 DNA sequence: TGTGCCAGCACGGGACAGAGTTCCTACGAGCAGTACTTC.

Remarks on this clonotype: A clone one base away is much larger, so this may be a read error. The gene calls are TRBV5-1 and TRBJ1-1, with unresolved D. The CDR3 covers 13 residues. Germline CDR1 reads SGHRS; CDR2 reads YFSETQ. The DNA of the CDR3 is TGCGCCGGCAGCTTGGAGGCCTCACCTGAAGCTTTCTTT. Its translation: CAGSLEASPEAFF.

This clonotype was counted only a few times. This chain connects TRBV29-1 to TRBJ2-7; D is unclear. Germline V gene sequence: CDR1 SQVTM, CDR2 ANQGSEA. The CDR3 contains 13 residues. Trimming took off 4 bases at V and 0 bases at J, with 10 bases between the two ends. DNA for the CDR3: TGCAGCGTTGGCCGGACGGACTCCTACGAGCAGTACTTC. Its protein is CSVGRTDSYEQYF.

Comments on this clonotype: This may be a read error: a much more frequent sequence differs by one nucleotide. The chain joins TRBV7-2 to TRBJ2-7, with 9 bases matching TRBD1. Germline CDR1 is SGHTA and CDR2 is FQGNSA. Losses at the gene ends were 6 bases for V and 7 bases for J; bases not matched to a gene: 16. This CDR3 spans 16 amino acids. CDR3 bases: TGTGCCAGCAGACAGAAACCCGGGACAGGGCCCAATGAGCAGTACTTC. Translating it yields CASRQKPGTGPNEQYF.

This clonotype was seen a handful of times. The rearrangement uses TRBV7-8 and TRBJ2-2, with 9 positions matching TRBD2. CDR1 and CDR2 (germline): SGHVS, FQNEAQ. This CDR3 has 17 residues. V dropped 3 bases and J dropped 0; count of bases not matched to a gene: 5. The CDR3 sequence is CASSFPRLAANTGELFF. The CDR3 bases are TGTGCCAGCAGCTTTCCCCGACTAGCGGCGAACACCGGGGAGCTGTTTTTT.

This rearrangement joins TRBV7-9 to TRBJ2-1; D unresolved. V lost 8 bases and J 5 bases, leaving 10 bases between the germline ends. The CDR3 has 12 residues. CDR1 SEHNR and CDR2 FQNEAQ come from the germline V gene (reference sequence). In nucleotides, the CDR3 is TGTGCCAGCCGAAGGAGTAACAATGAGCAGTTCTTC. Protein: CASRRSNNEQFF.

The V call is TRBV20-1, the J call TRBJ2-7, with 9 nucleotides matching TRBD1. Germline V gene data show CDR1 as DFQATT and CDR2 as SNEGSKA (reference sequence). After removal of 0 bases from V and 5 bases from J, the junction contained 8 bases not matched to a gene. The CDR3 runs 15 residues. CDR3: CSARDFGQGIHEQYF. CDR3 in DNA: TGCAGTGCTAGAGATTTCGGACAGGGGATCCACGAGCAGTACTTC.

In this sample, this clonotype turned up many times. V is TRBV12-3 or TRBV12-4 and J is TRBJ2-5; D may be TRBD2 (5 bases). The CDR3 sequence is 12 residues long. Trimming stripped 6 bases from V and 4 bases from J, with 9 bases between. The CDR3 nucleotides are TGTGCCAGCAGCCCGGACTCAGAGACCCAGTACTTC. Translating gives CASSPDSETQYF.